This T cell receptor beta chain was sequenced for a study of cytomegalovirus exposure and HLA in healthy donors. Study-level background: A later analysis reported the 100 to 150 validation repertoires used the same platform as the roughly 700 first-cohort repertoires.

A word on this clone: Its antigen remains unidentified.

Study results and caveats: According to a later analysis, TCR clusters from the first cohort tended to co-occur in the roughly 120 validation repertoires. Researchers catalogued some 160 TCR beta chains as cytomegalovirus-associated.

Measured with immunoSEQ multiplex PCR; TCRdb has only the in-frame clones, and not every one. The table lists under 200,000 clones, 96% of them singletons, with 0.89% in the top ten. The length of the CDR3 is 15 residues. Germline-derived CDR1 and CDR2 are MNHEY and SMNVEV (reference sequence). The V and J ends lost 5 bases and 5 bases, in that order; junction bases with no gene match: 7. The V and J genes are TRBV27 and TRBJ1-5; 9 positions match TRBD1. Specimen: PBMCs. This receptor was identified in a woman aged 18-29 years in good health and CMV-seronegative. DNA of the CDR3: TGTGCCAGCAGTCTCATGACAGGGGGGGATCAGCCCCAGCATTTT. It yields the protein CASSLMTGGDQPQHF.